A single sample gave rise to the 16 T cell receptor beta chains below, sequenced in a study of CD8 T cells in ankylosing spondylitis. TCRdb re-analysed the 5' RACE reads in MiXCR, keeping a single row per CDR3 protein. The table lists about 340,000 distinct CDR3 sequences, 20% to 25% of them singletons. The sequenced material came from blood, either unsorted or a sorted T cell fraction (not recorded which). These receptors all come from a male donor with ankylosing spondylitis or in good health (not recorded which).

The V gene is TRBV4-1, the J gene TRBJ2-3; 7 bases fit TRBD1. The CDR3 is made up of 16 amino acids. Germline-derived CDR1 and CDR2 are MGHRA and YSYEKL. V dropped 1 base and J dropped 4; count of bases not matched to a gene: 8. This CDR3 reads CASSQVEGAVADTQYF. DNA of the CDR3: TGCGCCAGCAGCCAAGTAGAGGGGGCCGTAGCAGATACGCAGTATTTT.

V usage is TRBV28 and J usage is TRBJ2-3; TRBD1 agrees at 10 bases. The V gene's germline CDR1 is MDHEN and CDR2 SYDVKM. The CDR3 sequence is 17 residues long. V lost 6 bases to trimming and J lost 3 bases; unmatched junction nucleotides: 12. The CDR3 DNA is TGTGCCAGCAGCCTGGCTTTGGGGACAGGGGAGACAGATACGCAGTATTTT. Its translation is CASSLALGTGETDTQYF.

The chain recombines TRBV12-3 or TRBV12-4 with TRBJ2-3; the D gene is possibly TRBD2 (5 bases). Trimming stripped 3 bases from V and 4 bases from J, with 11 bases between. The length of the CDR3 is 14 residues. CDR3 amino acids: CASSFEGVADTQYF. CDR3 DNA: TGTGCCAGCAGTTTTGAGGGAGTGGCAGATACGCAGTATTTT.

This clonotype was seen a few times. The chain is built from TRBV21-1 and TRBJ2-7; the D call of TRBD1 is as the table states it, not checked on the DNA. TRBV21-1 is a pseudogene. This CDR3 has 15 amino acids. The CDR3 protein is CASSARGVSSYEQYF. DNA for the CDR3: TGTGCCAGCAGCGCCCGGGGGGTAAGCTCCTACGAGCAGTACTTC.

This clonotype was counted only a few times. CDR3 loop: CASSLVGGVYEQYF. The CDR3 nucleotides read TGCGCCAGCAGCTTGGTAGGGGGAGTCTACGAGCAGTACTTC. This chain joins TRBV5-1 and TRBJ2-7; a possible D gene is TRBD1 (6 bases). CDR1 and CDR2 (germline): SGHRS, YFSETQ. CDR3 size: 14 residues. The V end was cut by 0 bases, the J end by 3 bases, with 10 bases between.

Written as DNA, the CDR3 is TGCGCCAGCAGCTTGGGGGGCTTCTCCTACAATGAGCAGTTCTTC. It yields the protein CASSLGGFSYNEQFF. V is TRBV5-1 and J is TRBJ2-1; the D gene is possibly TRBD1 (5 bases). The V end lost 0 bases, the J end lost 0 bases, and 7 bases lay between the germline ends. CDR1 is SGHRS, CDR2 YFSETQ, per germline. The CDR3 has 15 amino acids.

This CDR3 is CASSFGTSGLNYGYTF. As DNA, the CDR3 is TGTGCCAGCAGTTTCGGGACATCTGGACTGAACTATGGCTACACCTTC. This chain uses TRBV12-3 or TRBV12-4 with TRBJ1-2; tentatively, D is TRBD1 (6 bases). CDR3 length: 16 amino acids. V was trimmed by 3 bases and J by 2 bases, leaving 16 bases between them.

The V and J genes are TRBV15 and TRBJ2-1; either TRBD1 or TRBD2 may supply D (5 bases each). V lost 3 bases, J lost 3 bases, and 12 bases lay in between. CDR3 length: 15 residues. The V gene's germline CDR1 is LNHNV and CDR2 YYDKDF (reference sequence). The CDR3 region is CATSSRVRDYNEQFF. CDR3 DNA sequence: TGTGCCACCAGCAGCAGGGTGAGGGACTACAATGAGCAGTTCTTC.

The chain uses TRBV29-1 and TRBJ1-2, with 7 nucleotides matching TRBD1. Germline V CDR1 and CDR2: SQVTM, ANQGSEA. This CDR3 spans 12 amino acids. J lost 3 bases, V lost 7 bases, and 5 bases had no gene match. CDR3 region: CSGIQGDYGYTF. The CDR3 DNA sequence: TGCAGCGGGATTCAGGGGGACTATGGCTACACCTTC.

This clonotype was recorded a few times. This chain uses TRBV3-1 with TRBJ2-5; D could derive from TRBD1 or TRBD2 (5 bases each). Germline V gene data show CDR1 as LGHDT and CDR2 as YNNKEL (reference sequence). V was cut by 1 base and J by 1 base, with 10 bases left in between. The CDR3 extends over 15 amino acids. CDR3 sequence reads: CASSQGVGAQETQYF. In DNA form, the CDR3 reads TGTGCCAGCAGCCAAGGGGTCGGGGCCCAAGAGACCCAGTACTTC.

This clonotype was seen a handful of times. J is TRBJ2-3 and V is TRBV29-1, with 12 bases that match TRBD2. This CDR3 region has 16 residues. Per germline, CDR1 SQVTM and CDR2 ANQGSEA. Germline trimming cut 4 bases from V and 0 bases from J; bases unmatched to any gene: 5. DNA of the CDR3: TGCAGCGTTGGGGCCACTAGCGGGGGGAGCACAGATACGCAGTATTTT. Translated: CSVGATSGGSTDTQYF.

The chain employs TRBV12-3 or TRBV12-4 and TRBJ2-2, with 8 bases identical to TRBD1. This CDR3 spans 15 amino acids. After removal of 5 bases from V and 6 bases from J, the junction contained 8 bases not matched to a gene. The DNA for the CDR3 is TGTGCCAGCAGTGAGACAGGGGCCTTGGCCGGGGAGCTGTTTTTT. It encodes CASSETGALAGELFF.

The V and J genes are TRBV11-2 and TRBJ2-7; TRBD2 agrees at 10 bases. V trimming: 2 bases; J trimming: 2 bases; junction bases outside the gene matches: 3. The CDR3 length is 15 residues. Germline CDR1 reads SGHAT; CDR2 reads FQNNGV. CDR3 in amino acids: CASSLFSGGTYEQYF. In DNA form, the CDR3 reads TGTGCCAGCAGCTTATTTAGCGGGGGGACCTACGAGCAGTACTTC.

The rearrangement links TRBV27 to TRBJ2-1; D gene uncertain. CDR3 length: 16 residues. Trimming removed 5 bases from V and 0 bases from J, with 14 bases in between. CDR1 is MNHEY, CDR2 SMNVEV, per germline (reference sequence). The chain's CDR3 is CASSPRAQSSYNEQFF. CDR3 bases: TGTGCCAGCAGTCCTAGGGCCCAAAGCTCCTACAATGAGCAGTTCTTC.

The genes are TRBV20-1 and TRBJ2-7; 9 bases match TRBD2. Unmatched junction bases numbered 12, after V lost 5 bases and J lost 7 bases. Germline lookup yields CDR1 DFQATT and CDR2 SNEGSKA (reference sequence). The CDR3 loop spans 14 amino acids. In DNA, the CDR3 is TGCAGTGCTCCCGATCTAGCGGGGAATGAGGAGCAGTACTTC. It is translated as CSAPDLAGNEEQYF.

V and J are TRBV12-3 or TRBV12-4 and TRBJ2-2, with TRBD1 as a possible D gene (6 bases). V lost 5 bases to trimming and J lost 0 bases, with 13 bases between them. The CDR3 sequence is 16 residues long. CDR3 nucleotides: TGTGCCAGCAGTGCCACAGGGACCACGAACACCGGGGAGCTGTTTTTT. As protein: CASSATGTTNTGELFF.